There are a few counts of the clone carrying this T cell receptor (beta chain). Its matching antigen is unknown. The junction departs from germline at one end; a sequencing error may be responsible. The CDR3 length is 10 residues. Germline V gene lookup returns CDR1 WNHNN and CDR2 SYGVQD (reference sequence). These data originate in a study of cytotoxic CD8 clonotypes in ibrutinib-treated CLL. Across the study: Averaging across samples gave approximately 260,000 productive templates and tens of thousands of productive rearrangements.

Whole-study findings and limits: Public clonotypes showed up rarely, and on treatment they shrank or held steady.

Libraries were prepared by immunoSEQ multiplex PCR; TCRdb keeps only in-frame clonotypes and omits some of them. This sample has roughly 150,000 clones, with approximately 80% found just once. This chain links TRBV10-1 with TRBJ1-5, with D uncertain. The receptor was derived from a human donor with chronic lymphocytic leukemia. The specimen comprised PBMCs, sampled after 12 months of ibrutinib treatment. The CDR3 is CASTEVTQHF. The DNA for the CDR3 is TGCGCCAGCACTGAGGTGACCCAGCATTTT.